A selection of T cell receptor beta chains follows, all from one sample in a study of blood T cell repertoires in COVID-19. Sequenced by immunoSEQ multiplex PCR; TCRdb stores in-frame clones only, minus some. This table holds 110,000 to 150,000 clones, over 80% found once. Sequenced sample: peripheral blood. Source of these receptors: a human donor in a cohort sampled during active COVID-19. Both conserved end residues are part of each CDR3. A D gene is named only where the DNA matches it firmly. Part of the rows lack a size; the others show once, few, many or a class for expanded clones.

TRBJ1-1 . TRBV5-6 TRBD1 TGTGCCAGCAGCTTCTTCGACAGGGTGGCTGAAGCTTTCTTT CASSFFDRVAEAFF
TRBJ1-6 . TRBV3-1/TRBV3-2 . TGTGCCAGCAGCCAAGAGTGGGAGGGCTCCTATAATTCACCCCTCCACTTT CASSQEWEGSYNSPLHF
TRBJ2-2 . TRBV7-9 TRBD1 TGTGCCAGCAGCTTACTAACAGGGGACACCGGGGAGCTGTTTTTT CASSLLTGDTGELFF
TRBJ2-1 . TRBV7-3 TRBD2 TGTGCCAGCAGCCCCCAGGGGCTAGCGGGAGTAGATGAGCAGTTCTTC CASSPQGLAGVDEQFF
TRBJ2-2 few TRBV6-5 . TGTGCCAGCACCCTGAATGCCCGGGGCACCGGGGAGCTGTTTTTT CASTLNARGTGELFF
TRBJ2-3 . TRBV29-1 TRBD2 TGCAGCGTTGAGGGTTTGGCTAGCGGGAGAAGATTAGATACGCAGTATTTT CSVEGLASGRRLDTQYF
TRBJ2-1 . TRBV7-2 TRBD2 TGTGCCAGCAGCTTATGGACTAGCGGGAGTAGGAATGAGCAGTTCTTC CASSLWTSGSRNEQFF
TRBJ1-6 . TRBV25-1 TRBD1 TGTGCCAGCAAACGACAGGGTAATTCACCCCTCCACTTT CASKRQGNSPLHF
TRBJ2-2 . TRBV19 . TGTGCCACCTCCAAGGGAGCCCGTAAGACCGGGGAGCTGTTTTTT CATSKGARKTGELFF
TRBJ2-7 . TRBV18 . TGTGCCAGCTCACCAGAGACAGGTTCTTTCTACGAGCAGTACTTC CASSPETGSFYEQYF
TRBJ2-3 . TRBV7-3 . TGTGCCAGCAGCTTAATACGGTCACCAGATACGCAGTATTTT CASSLIRSPDTQYF
TRBJ1-5 . TRBV2 . TGTGCCAGCAGTCGCACAGGCGGGCAGGGGCAGCCCCAGCATTTT CASSRTGGQGQPQHF
TRBJ2-4 once TRBV9 . TGTGCCAGCAGCGCAGATCCCGCCAAAAACATTCAGTACTTC CASSADPAKNIQYF
TRBJ1-5 . TRBV11-2 . TGTGCCAGCAGCCCCGTCGGGGGTAATCAGCCCCAGCATTTT CASSPVGGNQPQHF
TRBJ2-3 . TRBV28 . TGTGCCAGCAGTTTACGTGCCGGGGGCACAGATACGCAGTATTTT CASSLRAGGTDTQYF
TRBJ1-3 . TRBV10-3 . TGTGCCACCTCGGCGGGGTTCGGAAACACCATATATTTT CATSAGFGNTIYF
TRBJ2-1 . TRBV19 TRBD2 TGTGCCAGTAGTACCGGGAGGGTTACCAATGAGCAGTTCTTC CASSTGRVTNEQFF
TRBJ2-7 . TRBV18 . TGTGCCAGCTCACCATCCGTGACTAGTGTGTACGAGCAGTACTTC CASSPSVTSVYEQYF
TRBJ2-2 . TRBV5-1 . TGCGCCAGCAGCTTGGATGGGGCAGGCGGGGAGCTGTTTTTT CASSLDGAGGELFF
TRBJ2-3 . TRBV10-3 . TGTGCCATCAGTGAGCGGACAGATACGCAGTATTTT CAISERTDTQYF
TRBJ2-1 once TRBV28 TRBD2 TGTGCCAGCCGGAGCGGGAGAATCGCCAATGAGCAGTTCTTC CASRSGRIANEQFF
TRBJ2-1 once TRBV7-2 TRBD2 TGTGCCAGCAGCTTAGTAGCCGGGGGACTAGCGACCTACAATGAGCAGTTCTTC CASSLVAGGLATYNEQFF
TRBJ1-2 . TRBV6-1 TRBD1 TGTGCCAGCAGTGAGGGACAGGGAGCTAACTATGGCTACACCTTC CASSEGQGANYGYTF
TRBJ2-2 . TRBV7-3 . TGTGCCAGCAGCGGGGGACACGCGAACACCGGGGAGCTGTTTTTT CASSGGHANTGELFF
TRBJ1-1 . TRBV2 . TGTGCCAGCAGTGAAATCCCAGGGGTGACTGAAGCTTTCTTT CASSEIPGVTEAFF
TRBJ2-3 . TRBV7-2 . TGTGCCAGCAGCCGGAGGCCCCTGGGCACAGATACGCAGTATTTT CASSRRPLGTDTQYF
TRBJ2-7 . TRBV5-1 TRBD1 TGCGCCAGCAGCCTGGGCCCCCGGGACAGGGATTACGAGCAGTACTTC CASSLGPRDRDYEQYF
TRBJ1-2 . TRBV6-2/TRBV6-3 . TGTGCCAGCAGTGCCGGGGGGCTCGGCTACACCTTC CASSAGGLGYTF
TRBJ2-1 . TRBV11-2 TRBD2 TGTGCCAGCAGCCTGGTAGCGGGAGCTGGTAATGAGCAGTTCTTC CASSLVAGAGNEQFF
TRBJ2-5 . TRBV10-1 . TGCGCCAGCAGTGAATATGAGAGGGAGACCCAGTACTTC CASSEYERETQYF
TRBJ2-3 once TRBV7-3 TRBD2 TGTGCCAGCAGCCTAGCGGGAGGATCAGATACGCAGTATTTT CASSLAGGSDTQYF
TRBJ1-5 . TRBV28 . TGTGCCAGCCTGGTAGGAGGGGGCAATCAGCCCCAGCATTTT CASLVGGGNQPQHF
TRBJ1-2 . TRBV6-5 TRBD1 TGTGCCAGCACAAGGGACAGGGCTAACTATGGCTACACCTTC CASTRDRANYGYTF
TRBJ2-5 . TRBV3-1/TRBV3-2 TRBD1 TGTGCCAGCAGCCTCCGGACAGGGGGCGGGGGGGAGACCCAGTACTTC CASSLRTGGGGETQYF
TRBJ1-1 . TRBV27 . TGTGCCAGCAGTTTATTGGCGGGGAACACTGAAGCTTTCTTT CASSLLAGNTEAFF
TRBJ1-1 . TRBV19 . TGTGCCAGTAGCCCTCTCAGGGCATGGAGGGTGAACACTGAAGCTTTCTTT CASSPLRAWRVNTEAFF
TRBJ2-5 . TRBV5-4 . TGTGCCAGCAGCGCGGGACTGCCAGAAGAGACCCAGTACTTC CASSAGLPEETQYF
TRBJ2-3 . TRBV28 . TGTGCCAGCAGCCGCAACTTTGCCCACAGTTATTTT CASSRNFAHSYF
TRBJ2-3 . TRBV7-9 TRBD2 TGTGCCAGCAGCTCCAGGACTAGCGGGGCGTATTTT CASSSRTSGAYF
TRBJ2-1 . TRBV11-3 TRBD2 TGTGCCAGCAGCTTAGAAGCGGGAGTGGGTTACAATGAGCAGTTCTTC CASSLEAGVGYNEQFF
TRBJ2-3 . TRBV29-1 TRBD2 TGCAGCGCAAAGACTAGCGCCCTGGTGGATACGCAGTATTTT CSAKTSALVDTQYF
TRBJ2-1 . TRBV7-6 TRBD1 TGTGCCAGCAGCTTAGCGGGACAGGGGGCGGACAATGAGCAGTTCTTC CASSLAGQGADNEQFF
TRBJ2-1 . TRBV4-1 . TGCGCCAGCAGCCAAGGCTTACCTCTAGGTTACAATGAGCAGTTCTTC CASSQGLPLGYNEQFF
TRBJ1-1 . TRBV29-1 . TGCAGCGTTGAAACTCTAGGTATCCCTGAAGCTTTCTTT CSVETLGIPEAFF
TRBJ2-3 . TRBV2 . TGTGCCAGCAGTGACCGCTTCGCCGGGAGCACAGATACGCAGTATTTT CASSDRFAGSTDTQYF
TRBJ1-1 . TRBV5-8 TRBD1 TGTGCCAGCAGCTTGAGGGCAGGGGGCTTCACTGAAGCTTTCTTT CASSLRAGGFTEAFF
TRBJ2-1 . TRBV24-1 . TGTGCCACCAGTGATTTCAGGGTCAGCTCCTACAATGAGCAGTTCTTC CATSDFRVSSYNEQFF
TRBJ2-5 . TRBV30 . TGTGCCTGGAGTGTACGTAATAGCCAAGAGACCCAGTACTTC CAWSVRNSQETQYF
TRBJ1-1 few TRBV7-2 . TGTGCCAGCAGCAAACGAGGGGGAAGCTCTGAAGCTTTCTTT CASSKRGGSSEAFF
TRBJ2-2 . TRBV7-2 . TGTGCCAGCAGCTTGGGACAAAACACCGGGGAGCTGTTTTTT CASSLGQNTGELFF
TRBJ2-1 . TRBV3-1/TRBV3-2 TRBD1 TGTGCCAGCAGACAACAGGGGGCTCAAAATGAGCAGTTCTTC CASRQQGAQNEQFF